This T cell receptor beta chain was captured by sequencing in a study of T cell repertoires in cytomegalovirus infection. About the research overall: CMV infection and matching HLA type were both indicated by public TCR beta signatures.

In this sample, this clonotype turned up many times. TCRdb analysed the reads with MiXCR anew, one entry per CDR3 protein. This sample has tens of thousands of distinct CDR3 sequences, with over 3.5% found just once. The clonotype comes from a human donor in good health (CMV status not recorded). Some clones in this sample may be carry-over from other donors' samples. The sample comprised PBMCs.

CDR3 bases: TGTGCCAGCAGCTTATCCCGGCCCTACGAGCAGTACTTC. Encoded protein: CASSLSRPYEQYF. V usage is TRBV7-2 and J usage is TRBJ2-7; D not certain. The CDR3 has 13 residues. V gave up 2 bases and J gave up 2 bases, with 7 bases separating them. Germline CDR1 SGHTA, CDR2 FQGNSA.